Following are 16 T cell receptor beta chains from one sample sequenced in a study of cytomegalovirus exposure and HLA in healthy donors. Primers: 60 Vbeta forward and 13 Jbeta reverse. Produced via immunoSEQ multiplex PCR; TCRdb's table is partial and in-frame only. This table has about 110,000 clones, 65% to 85% appearing once. Sequencing input: PBMCs. The receptors come from a man aged 18-30 years in good health and CMV-seronegative.

The rearrangement links TRBV5-1 to TRBJ2-7; no clear D. V was pared by 3 bases and J by 2 bases, with 6 bases between. CDR1 and CDR2 (germline): SGHRS, YFSETQ. CDR3 size: 12 residues. CDR3 amino acids: CASSSGPYEQYF. The DNA of the CDR3 is TGCGCCAGCAGCTCAGGTCCCTACGAGCAGTACTTC.

V is TRBV28 and J is TRBJ2-7; D is unclear. The CDR3 runs to 11 residues. Germline CDR1 reads MDHEN; CDR2 reads SYDVKM. The V end was cut by 6 bases, the J end by 3 bases, with 6 bases between. The CDR3 here is CASSSFYEQYF. The CDR3 DNA reads as TGTGCCAGCAGCTCCTTCTACGAGCAGTACTTC.

CDR3 DNA: TGTGCCAGCAGTGAGGAGGCGGGCCAGGAGACCCAGTACTTC. Translated: CASSEEAGQETQYF. J is TRBJ2-5 and V is TRBV2, with D possibly TRBD2 on 5 matching bases. Trimming removed 3 bases from V and 5 bases from J, with 13 bases in between. The CDR3 is made up of 14 amino acids. CDR1 and CDR2 from the germline V gene are SNHLY and FYNNEI. The full variable domain, its missing parts supplied by reference TRBV2 and TRBJ2-5, is EPEVTQTPSHQVTQMGQEVILRCVPISNHLYFYWYRQILGQKVEFLVSFYNNEISEKSEIFDDQFSVERPDGSNFTLKIRSTKLEDSAMYFCASSEEAGQETQYFGPGTRLLVL.

The chain uses TRBV7-3 and TRBJ2-5, with 12 bases that match TRBD1. V gave up 5 bases and J gave up 1 base; unmatched junction bases: 5. From germline, CDR1 is SGHTA and CDR2 FQGTGA. The length of the CDR3 is 16 residues. The CDR3 DNA is TGTGCCAGCAGCATCACGGGACAGGGGGCCCAAGAGACCCAGTACTTC. Protein: CASSITGQGAQETQYF.

The chain recombines TRBV15 with TRBJ2-7, with TRBD1 matching over 8 bases. The ends lost 1 base at V and 6 bases at J; junction bases unmatched: 8. There are 15 residues in the CDR3. Germline-derived CDR1 and CDR2 are LNHNV and YYDKDF (reference sequence). CDR3 protein: CATSRARDRLVEQYF. In DNA form, the CDR3 reads TGTGCCACCAGCAGAGCTCGGGACAGGCTGGTCGAGCAGTACTTC.

As concerns this clone: The junction and the germline gene differ at one end; a read error may be behind it. Here the CDR3 DNA reads TGTGCCGGCAGGAGGGAGGGCCAGAATGAGCAGTTCTTC. Encoded protein: CAGRREGQNEQFF. V is TRBV28 and J is TRBJ2-1; TRBD2 matches 7 bases. Germline V CDR1 and CDR2: MDHEN, SYDVKM. The CDR3 is made up of 13 amino acids.

The CDR3 sequence is CASSFSEGQYNEQFF. The CDR3 DNA is TGTGCCAGCAGCTTCTCGGAGGGACAGTACAATGAGCAGTTCTTC. The chain has TRBV7-2 and TRBJ2-1, with D perhaps matching TRBD1 (7 bases). This CDR3 spans 15 amino acids. CDR1 SGHTA and CDR2 FQGNSA come from the germline V gene. V lost 3 bases, J lost 4 bases, and 13 bases lay in between.

CDR3 sequence: CASSTRRQGLGELFF. CDR3 nucleotides: TGTGCCAGCAGTACCAGGAGACAGGGGCTCGGGGAGCTGTTTTTT. The chain uses TRBV6-5 and TRBJ2-2, with 8 bases that match TRBD1. After removal of 5 bases from V and 7 bases from J, the junction contained 9 bases not matched to a gene. The CDR3 has 15 amino acids. Per the germline V gene, CDR1 is MNHEY and CDR2 is SVGAGI.

In its sample, this clone was seen a few times. The rearrangement joins TRBV9 to TRBJ2-1, with 12 bases lining up with TRBD2. CDR1 is SGDLS and CDR2 is YYNGEE in the germline V gene. CDR3 length equals 15 residues. V shed 0 bases and J 10 bases; nucleotides not matched to a gene: 5. CDR3 region: CASSVGLAGASEQFF. The CDR3 DNA reads as TGTGCCAGCAGCGTAGGACTAGCGGGGGCAAGCGAGCAGTTCTTC.

This sequence joins TRBV28 and TRBJ1-5; the match to TRBD1 covers 8 bases. The J segment lost 6 bases and the V segment lost 3 bases, leaving 4 bases of the junction unmatched. The length of the CDR3 is 14 residues. In germline, CDR1 is MDHEN, CDR2 SYDVKM. The CDR3 protein is CASSFAGGGQPQHF. The CDR3 DNA reads as TGTGCCAGCAGTTTTGCAGGGGGCGGTCAGCCCCAGCATTTT.

V usage is TRBV5-6 and J usage is TRBJ2-7, with 9 nucleotides matching TRBD2. CDR3 size: 15 residues. Germline V gene sequence: CDR1 SGHDT, CDR2 YYEEEE. The V segment lost 0 bases and the J segment 4 bases; nucleotides outside the gene matches: 5. CDR3 sequence: CASSLGLAGPYEQYF. CDR3 bases: TGTGCCAGCAGCTTGGGGCTAGCGGGGCCGTACGAGCAGTACTTC. The whole variable domain, filled in from reference TRBV5-6 and TRBJ2-7, reads DAGVTQSPTHLIKTRGQQVTLRCSPKSGHDTVSWYQQALGQGPQFIFQYYEEEERQRGNFPDRFSGHQFPNYSSELNVNALLLGDSALYLCASSLGLAGPYEQYFGPGTRLTVT.

This clone was counted a few times. This rearrangement joins TRBV7-3 to TRBJ2-1, with TRBD1 matching over 7 bases. The CDR3 is 15 residues long. Germline values: CDR1 SGHTA, CDR2 FQGTGA. The ends lost 5 bases at V and 4 bases at J; junction bases unmatched: 8. DNA for the CDR3: TGTGCCAGCAGCCCGGGACAGAACGCGTACAATGAGCAGTTCTTC. Translating gives CASSPGQNAYNEQFF.

The chain joins TRBV7-2 to TRBJ2-3; 10 bases line up with TRBD2. Germline V gives CDR1 SGHTA, CDR2 FQGNSA. CDR3 length: 14 amino acids. Losses at the gene ends were 5 bases for V and 3 bases for J; bases not matched to a gene: 2. CDR3 DNA: TGTGCCAGCAGCGTGGGACTAGCGACAGATACGCAGTATTTT. It codes for CASSVGLATDTQYF.

The chain employs TRBV6-5 and TRBJ2-1; D possibly corresponds to TRBD1 (7 bases). In germline, CDR1 is MNHEY, CDR2 SVGAGI. The CDR3 length is 14 residues. With 2 bases removed from V and 9 bases from J, the gap between germline ends came to 14 bases. The CDR3 region is CASSYLQGGGEQFF. CDR3 DNA sequence: TGTGCCAGCAGTTACCTTCAGGGGGGCGGTGAGCAGTTCTTC.

CDR3 coding DNA: TGTGCCAGTCTTTCCTCAGGGGCGGGTACCGGGGAGCTGTTTTTT. This sequence encodes CASLSSGAGTGELFF. The V call is TRBV19, the J call TRBJ2-2, with D perhaps TRBD1 (6 bases). CDR1 and CDR2 from the germline V gene are LNHDA and SQIVND (reference sequence). The CDR3 has 15 residues. Trimming cost V 8 bases and J 5 bases, with 18 bases left between them.

The J gene is TRBJ2-7, the V gene TRBV10-1; D may be TRBD1 (6 bases). V shed 3 bases and J shed 0 bases, with 12 bases lying between them. From germline, CDR1 is WNHNN and CDR2 SYGVQD (reference sequence). The CDR3 consists of 15 residues. The CDR3: CASSDGDMSSYEQYF. The CDR3 DNA reads TGCGCCAGCAGTGATGGGGACATGAGCTCCTACGAGCAGTACTTC.